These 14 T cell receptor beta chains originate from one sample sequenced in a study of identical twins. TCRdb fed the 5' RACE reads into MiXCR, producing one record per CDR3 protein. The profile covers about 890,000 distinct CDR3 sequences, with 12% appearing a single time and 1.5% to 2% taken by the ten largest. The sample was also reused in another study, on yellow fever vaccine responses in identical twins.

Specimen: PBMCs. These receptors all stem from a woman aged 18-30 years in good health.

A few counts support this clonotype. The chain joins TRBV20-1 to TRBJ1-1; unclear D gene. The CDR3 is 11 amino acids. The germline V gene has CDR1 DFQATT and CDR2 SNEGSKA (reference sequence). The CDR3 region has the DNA TGCACCCGTGACCGGAACACTGAAGCTTTCTTT. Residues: CTRDRNTEAFF.

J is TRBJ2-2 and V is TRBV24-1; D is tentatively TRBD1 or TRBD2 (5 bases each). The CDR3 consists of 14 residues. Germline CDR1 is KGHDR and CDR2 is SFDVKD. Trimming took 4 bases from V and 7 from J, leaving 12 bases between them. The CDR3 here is CATSDLTRGGELFF. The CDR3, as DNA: TGTGCCACCAGTGACCTAACTAGGGGCGGGGAGCTGTTTTTT.

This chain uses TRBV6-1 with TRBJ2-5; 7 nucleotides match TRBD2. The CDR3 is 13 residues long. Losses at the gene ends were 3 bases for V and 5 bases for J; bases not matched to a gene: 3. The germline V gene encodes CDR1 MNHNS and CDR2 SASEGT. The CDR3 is CASSDRGGETQYF. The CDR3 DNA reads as TGTGCCAGCAGTGATCGGGGAGGGGAGACCCAGTACTTC.

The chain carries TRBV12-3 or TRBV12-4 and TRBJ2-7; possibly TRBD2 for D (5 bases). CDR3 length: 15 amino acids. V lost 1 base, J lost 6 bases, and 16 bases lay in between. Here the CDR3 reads CASSLGPSPTREQYF. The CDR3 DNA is TGTGCCAGCAGTTTAGGTCCTAGCCCCACTCGCGAGCAGTACTTC.

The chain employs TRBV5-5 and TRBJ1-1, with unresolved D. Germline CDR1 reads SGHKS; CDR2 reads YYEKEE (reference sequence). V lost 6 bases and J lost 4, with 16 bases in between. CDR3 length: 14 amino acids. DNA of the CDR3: TGTGCCAGCACCACGTTGGGCGCGGGCACTGAAGCTTTCTTT. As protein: CASTTLGAGTEAFF. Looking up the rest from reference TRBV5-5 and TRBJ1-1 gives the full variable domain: DAGVTQSPTHLIKTRGQQVTLRCSPISGHKSVSWYQQVLGQGPQFIFQYYEKEERGRGNFPDRFSARQFPNYSSELNVNALLLGDSALYLCASTTLGAGTEAFFGQGTRLTVV.

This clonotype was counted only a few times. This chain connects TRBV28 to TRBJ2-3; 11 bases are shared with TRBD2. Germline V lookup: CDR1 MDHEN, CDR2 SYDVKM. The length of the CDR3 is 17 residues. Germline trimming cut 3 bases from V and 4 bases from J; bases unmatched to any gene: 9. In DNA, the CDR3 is TGTGCCAGCAGTTTCAGTACTAGCGGGAGTTGGGCAGATACGCAGTATTTT. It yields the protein CASSFSTSGSWADTQYF.

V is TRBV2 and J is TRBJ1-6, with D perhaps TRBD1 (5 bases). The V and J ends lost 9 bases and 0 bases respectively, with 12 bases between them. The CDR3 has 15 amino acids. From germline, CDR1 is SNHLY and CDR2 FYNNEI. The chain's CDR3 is CARGTLSSYNSPLHF. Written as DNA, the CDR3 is TGTGCCAGAGGGACCCTAAGCTCCTATAATTCACCCCTCCACTTT.

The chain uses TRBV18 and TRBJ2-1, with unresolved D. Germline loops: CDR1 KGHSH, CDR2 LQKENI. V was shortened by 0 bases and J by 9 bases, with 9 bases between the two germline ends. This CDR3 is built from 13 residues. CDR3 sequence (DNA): TGTGCCAGCTCACCACCGATCAGTATTGAGCAGTTCTTC. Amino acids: CASSPPISIEQFF.

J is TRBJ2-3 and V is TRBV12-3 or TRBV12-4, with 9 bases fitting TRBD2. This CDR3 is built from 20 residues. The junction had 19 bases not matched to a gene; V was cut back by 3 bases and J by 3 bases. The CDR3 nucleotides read TGTGCCAGCAGTTTTGTTGCGGGAGGGCCAAGGGGGGTAGGAACAGATACGCAGTATTTT. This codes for CASSFVAGGPRGVGTDTQYF.

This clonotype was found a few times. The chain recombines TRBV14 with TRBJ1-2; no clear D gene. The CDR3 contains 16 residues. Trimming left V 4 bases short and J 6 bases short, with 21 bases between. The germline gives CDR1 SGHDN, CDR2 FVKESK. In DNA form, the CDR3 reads TGTGCCAGCAGCCCGACCTCCCCACCCTTTTCCGATGGCTACACCTTC. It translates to CASSPTSPPFSDGYTF.

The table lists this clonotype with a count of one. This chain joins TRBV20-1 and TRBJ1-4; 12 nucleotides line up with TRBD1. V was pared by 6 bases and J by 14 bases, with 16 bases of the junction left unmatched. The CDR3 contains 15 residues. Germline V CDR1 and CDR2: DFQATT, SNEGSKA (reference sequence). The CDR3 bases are TGCAGTGCGGACCCCACCGGGACAGGGGGCGGAGAGCTGTTTTTT. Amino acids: CSADPTGTGGGELFF.

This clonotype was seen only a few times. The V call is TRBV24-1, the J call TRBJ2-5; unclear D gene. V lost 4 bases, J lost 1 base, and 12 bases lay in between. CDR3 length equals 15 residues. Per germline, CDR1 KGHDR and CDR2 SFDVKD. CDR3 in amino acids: CATSDRLTSQETQYF. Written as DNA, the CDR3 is TGTGCCACCAGTGACCGCCTGACATCCCAAGAGACCCAGTACTTC.

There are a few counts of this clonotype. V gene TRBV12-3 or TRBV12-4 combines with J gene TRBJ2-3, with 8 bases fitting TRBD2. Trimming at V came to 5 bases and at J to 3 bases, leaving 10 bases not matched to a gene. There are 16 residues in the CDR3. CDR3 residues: CASSLRVAGKTDTQYF. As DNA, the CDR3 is TGTGCCAGCAGTCTCAGGGTAGCGGGAAAAACAGATACGCAGTATTTT.

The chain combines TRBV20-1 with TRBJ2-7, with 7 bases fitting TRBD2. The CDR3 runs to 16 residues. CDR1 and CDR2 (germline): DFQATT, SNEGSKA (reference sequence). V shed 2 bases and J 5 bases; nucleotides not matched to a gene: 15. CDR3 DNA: TGCAGTGCTAGATCCCCCGGTCCCGGGAGGACGAACGAGCAGTACTTC. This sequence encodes CSARSPGPGRTNEQYF.